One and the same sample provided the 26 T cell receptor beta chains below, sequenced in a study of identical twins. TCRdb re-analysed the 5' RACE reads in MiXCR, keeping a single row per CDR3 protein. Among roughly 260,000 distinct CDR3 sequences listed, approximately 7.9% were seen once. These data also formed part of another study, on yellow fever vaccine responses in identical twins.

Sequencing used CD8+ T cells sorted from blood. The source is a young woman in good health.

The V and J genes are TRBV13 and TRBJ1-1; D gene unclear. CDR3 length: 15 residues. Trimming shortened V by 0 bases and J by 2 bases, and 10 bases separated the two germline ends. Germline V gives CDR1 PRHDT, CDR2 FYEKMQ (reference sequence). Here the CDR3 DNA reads TGTGCCAGCAGCTTAGGGTTAGGGAGCAACACTGAAGCTTTCTTT. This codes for CASSLGLGSNTEAFF.

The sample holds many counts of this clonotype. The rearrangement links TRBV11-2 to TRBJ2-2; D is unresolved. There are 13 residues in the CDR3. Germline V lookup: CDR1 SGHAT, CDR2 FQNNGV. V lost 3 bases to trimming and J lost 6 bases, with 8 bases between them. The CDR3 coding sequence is TGTGCCAGCAGCTTTATTTACGCCGGGGAGCTGTTTTTT. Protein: CASSFIYAGELFF.

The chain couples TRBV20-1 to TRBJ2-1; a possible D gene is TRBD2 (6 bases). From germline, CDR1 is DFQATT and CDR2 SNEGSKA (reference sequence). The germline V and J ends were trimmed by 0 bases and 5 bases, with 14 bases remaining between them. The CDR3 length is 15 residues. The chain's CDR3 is CSARDLLAENNEQFF. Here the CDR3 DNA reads TGCAGTGCTAGAGATCTGTTAGCGGAAAACAATGAGCAGTTCTTC.

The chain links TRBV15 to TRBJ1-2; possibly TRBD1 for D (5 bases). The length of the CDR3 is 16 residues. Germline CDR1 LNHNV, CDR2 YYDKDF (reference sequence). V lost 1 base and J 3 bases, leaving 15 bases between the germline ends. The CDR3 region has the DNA TGTGCCACCAGCAGAGTGGGGGAGGGGCTTCACTATGGCTACACCTTC. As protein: CATSRVGEGLHYGYTF.

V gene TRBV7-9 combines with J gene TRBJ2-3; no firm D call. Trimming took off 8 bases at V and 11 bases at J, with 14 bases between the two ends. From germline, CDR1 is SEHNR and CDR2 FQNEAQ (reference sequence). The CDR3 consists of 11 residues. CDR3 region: CASSPGPGQYF. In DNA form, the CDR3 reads TGTGCCAGCTCACCCGGCCCTGGGCAGTATTTT.

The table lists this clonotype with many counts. Written as DNA, the CDR3 is TGCAGCACCGGACAGGGCAACACAGATACGCAGTATTTT. Translation gives CSTGQGNTDTQYF. V is TRBV29-1 and J is TRBJ2-3; 8 nucleotides align to TRBD1. CDR1 and CDR2 from the germline V gene are SQVTM and ANQGSEA. The CDR3 extends over 13 amino acids. V lost 8 bases, J lost 2 bases, and 6 bases stayed unmatched.

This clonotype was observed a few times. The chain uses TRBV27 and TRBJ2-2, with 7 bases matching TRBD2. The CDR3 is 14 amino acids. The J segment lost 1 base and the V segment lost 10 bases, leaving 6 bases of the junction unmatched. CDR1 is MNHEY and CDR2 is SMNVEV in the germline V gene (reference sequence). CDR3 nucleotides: TGTGCCACGCTAGCGGAGAGGAACACCGGGGAGCTGTTTTTT. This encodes CATLAERNTGELFF.

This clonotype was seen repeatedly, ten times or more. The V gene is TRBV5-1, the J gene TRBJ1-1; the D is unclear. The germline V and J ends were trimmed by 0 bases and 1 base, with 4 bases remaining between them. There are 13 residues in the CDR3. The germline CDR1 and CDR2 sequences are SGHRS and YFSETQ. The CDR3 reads CASSLGSNTEAFF. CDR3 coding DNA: TGCGCCAGCAGCTTGGGGTCGAACACTGAAGCTTTCTTT.

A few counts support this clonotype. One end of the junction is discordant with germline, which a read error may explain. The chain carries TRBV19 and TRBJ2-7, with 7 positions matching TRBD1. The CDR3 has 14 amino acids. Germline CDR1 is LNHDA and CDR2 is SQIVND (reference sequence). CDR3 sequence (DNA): TGTGCCAGTAGTATCCTGACAGGGTCCTTCGAGCAGTACTTC. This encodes CASSILTGSFEQYF. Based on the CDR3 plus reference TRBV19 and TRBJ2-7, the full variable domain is DGGITQSPKYLFRKEGQNVTLSCEQNLNHDAMYWYRQDPGQGLRLIYYSQIVNDFQKGDIAEGYSVSREKKESFPLTVTSAQKNPTAFYLCASSILTGSFEQYFGPGTRLTVT.

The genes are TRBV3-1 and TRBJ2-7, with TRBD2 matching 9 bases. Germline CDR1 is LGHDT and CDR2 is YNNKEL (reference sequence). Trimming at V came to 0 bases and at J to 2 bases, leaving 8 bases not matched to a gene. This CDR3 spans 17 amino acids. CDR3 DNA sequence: TGTGCCAGCAGCCAAGAATGGTGGGCTAGCGGGACCTACGAGCAGTACTTC. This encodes CASSQEWWASGTYEQYF.

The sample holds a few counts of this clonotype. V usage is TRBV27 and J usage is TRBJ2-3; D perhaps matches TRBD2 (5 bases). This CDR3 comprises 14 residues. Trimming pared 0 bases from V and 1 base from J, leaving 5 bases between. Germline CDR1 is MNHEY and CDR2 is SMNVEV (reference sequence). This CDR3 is CASSLSEGTDTQYF. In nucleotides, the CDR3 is TGTGCCAGCAGTTTATCGGAGGGCACAGATACGCAGTATTTT.

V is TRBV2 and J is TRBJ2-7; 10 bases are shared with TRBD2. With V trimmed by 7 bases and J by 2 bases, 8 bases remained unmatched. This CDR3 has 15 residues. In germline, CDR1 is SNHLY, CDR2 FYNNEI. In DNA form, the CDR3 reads TGTGCCAGCATGCCCCGACTAGCGGGCACCTACGAGCAGTACTTC. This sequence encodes CASMPRLAGTYEQYF. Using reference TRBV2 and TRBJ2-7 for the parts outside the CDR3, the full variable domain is EPEVTQTPSHQVTQMGQEVILRCVPISNHLYFYWYRQILGQKVEFLVSFYNNEISEKSEIFDDQFSVERPDGSNFTLKIRSTKLEDSAMYFCASMPRLAGTYEQYFGPGTRLTVT.

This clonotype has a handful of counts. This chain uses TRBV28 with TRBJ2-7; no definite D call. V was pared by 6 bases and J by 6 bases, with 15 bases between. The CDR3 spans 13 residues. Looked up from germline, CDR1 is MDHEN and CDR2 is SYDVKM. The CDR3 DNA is TGTGCCAGCAGGATAGCTGGCCCCACCGAGCAGTACTTC. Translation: CASRIAGPTEQYF.

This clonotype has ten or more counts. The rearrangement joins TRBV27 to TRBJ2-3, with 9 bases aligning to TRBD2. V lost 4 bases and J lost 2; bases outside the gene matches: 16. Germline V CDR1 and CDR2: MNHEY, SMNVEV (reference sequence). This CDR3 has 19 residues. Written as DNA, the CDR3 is TGTGCCAGCAGTTCCCCTGGGGTAGCGGGAGTATCGGCCACAGATACGCAGTATTTT. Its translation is CASSSPGVAGVSATDTQYF.

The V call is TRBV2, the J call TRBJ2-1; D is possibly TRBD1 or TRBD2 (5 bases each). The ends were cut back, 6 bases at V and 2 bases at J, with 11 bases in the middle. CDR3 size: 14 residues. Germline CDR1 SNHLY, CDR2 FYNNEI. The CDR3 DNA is TGTGCCAGCAGCCGGGACCGCACCTACAATGAGCAGTTCTTC. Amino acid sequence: CASSRDRTYNEQFF.

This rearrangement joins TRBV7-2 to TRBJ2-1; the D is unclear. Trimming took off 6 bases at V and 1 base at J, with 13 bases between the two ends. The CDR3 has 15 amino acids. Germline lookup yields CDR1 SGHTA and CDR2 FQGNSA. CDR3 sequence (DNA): TGTGCCAGCAGTCCCAGGTCCGGGTCCTACAATGAGCAGTTCTTC. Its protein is CASSPRSGSYNEQFF.

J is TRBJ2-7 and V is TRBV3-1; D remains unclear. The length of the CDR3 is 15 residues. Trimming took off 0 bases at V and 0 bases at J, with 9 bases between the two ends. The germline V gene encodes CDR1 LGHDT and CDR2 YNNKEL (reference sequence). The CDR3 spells CASSQELTPSYEQYF. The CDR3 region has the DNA TGTGCCAGCAGCCAAGAACTTACACCCTCCTACGAGCAGTACTTC.

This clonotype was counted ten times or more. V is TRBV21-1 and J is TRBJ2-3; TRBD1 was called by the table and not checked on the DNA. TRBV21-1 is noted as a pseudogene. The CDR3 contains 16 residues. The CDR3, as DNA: TGTGCCAGCAGCAAAGAGAACGGGGGGAGCACAGATACGCAGTATTTT. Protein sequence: CASSKENGGSTDTQYF.

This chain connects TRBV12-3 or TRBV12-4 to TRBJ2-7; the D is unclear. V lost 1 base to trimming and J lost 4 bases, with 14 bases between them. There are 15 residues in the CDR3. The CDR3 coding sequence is TGTGCCAGCAGTTTAGATAACGGCGCGAGATACGAGCAGTACTTC. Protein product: CASSLDNGARYEQYF.

CDR3 nucleotides: TGTGCCAGCAGTGAACTGGGAATGAACACTGAAGCTTTCTTT. Its protein is CASSELGMNTEAFF. The chain carries TRBV6-1 and TRBJ1-1; D call uncertain. The germline V gene has CDR1 MNHNS and CDR2 SASEGT. The CDR3 extends over 14 amino acids. The V gene lost 2 bases and the J gene lost 0 bases, with 7 bases spanning the gap.

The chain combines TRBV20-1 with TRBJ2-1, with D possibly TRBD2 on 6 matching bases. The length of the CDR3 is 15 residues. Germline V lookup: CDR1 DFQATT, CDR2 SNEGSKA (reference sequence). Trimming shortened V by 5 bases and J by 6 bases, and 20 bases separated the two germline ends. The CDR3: CSAVRAGNDPNEQFF. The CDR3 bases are TGCAGTGCTGTCAGGGCGGGAAACGATCCCAATGAGCAGTTCTTC.

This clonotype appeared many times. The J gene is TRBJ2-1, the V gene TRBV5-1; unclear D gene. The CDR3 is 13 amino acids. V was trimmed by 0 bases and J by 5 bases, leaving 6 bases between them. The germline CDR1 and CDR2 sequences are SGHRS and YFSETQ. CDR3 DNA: TGCGCCAGCAGCTTGGAAGGAAACAATGAGCAGTTCTTC. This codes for CASSLEGNNEQFF.

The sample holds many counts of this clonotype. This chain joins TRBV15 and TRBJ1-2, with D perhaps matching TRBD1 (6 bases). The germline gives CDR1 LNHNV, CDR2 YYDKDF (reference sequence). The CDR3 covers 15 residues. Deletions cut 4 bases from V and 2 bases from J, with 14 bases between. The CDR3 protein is CATSTQTGINYGYTF. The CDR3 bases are TGTGCCACCAGCACCCAGACAGGAATCAACTATGGCTACACCTTC.

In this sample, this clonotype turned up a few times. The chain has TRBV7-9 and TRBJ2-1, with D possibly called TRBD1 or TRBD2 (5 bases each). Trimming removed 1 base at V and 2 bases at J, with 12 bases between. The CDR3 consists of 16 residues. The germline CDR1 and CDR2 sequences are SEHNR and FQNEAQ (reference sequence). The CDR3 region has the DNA TGTGCCAGCAGCTTAGTGGGGACGAGGCCCTACAATGAGCAGTTCTTC. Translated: CASSLVGTRPYNEQFF.

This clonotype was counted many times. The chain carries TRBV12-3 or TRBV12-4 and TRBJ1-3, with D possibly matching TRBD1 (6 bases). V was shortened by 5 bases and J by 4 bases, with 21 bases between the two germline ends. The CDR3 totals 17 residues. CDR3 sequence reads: CASSPARTEPSGNTIYF. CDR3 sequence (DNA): TGTGCCAGCAGTCCGGCCCGGACAGAACCCTCCGGAAACACCATATATTTT.

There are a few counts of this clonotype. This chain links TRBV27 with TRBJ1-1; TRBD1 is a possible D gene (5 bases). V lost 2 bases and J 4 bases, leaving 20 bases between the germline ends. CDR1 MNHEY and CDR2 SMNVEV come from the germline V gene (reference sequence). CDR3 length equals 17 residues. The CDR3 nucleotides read TGTGCCAGCAGTTTAAGGCCCCCGACAGCCCTGTCCACTGAAGCTTTCTTT. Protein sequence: CASSLRPPTALSTEAFF.